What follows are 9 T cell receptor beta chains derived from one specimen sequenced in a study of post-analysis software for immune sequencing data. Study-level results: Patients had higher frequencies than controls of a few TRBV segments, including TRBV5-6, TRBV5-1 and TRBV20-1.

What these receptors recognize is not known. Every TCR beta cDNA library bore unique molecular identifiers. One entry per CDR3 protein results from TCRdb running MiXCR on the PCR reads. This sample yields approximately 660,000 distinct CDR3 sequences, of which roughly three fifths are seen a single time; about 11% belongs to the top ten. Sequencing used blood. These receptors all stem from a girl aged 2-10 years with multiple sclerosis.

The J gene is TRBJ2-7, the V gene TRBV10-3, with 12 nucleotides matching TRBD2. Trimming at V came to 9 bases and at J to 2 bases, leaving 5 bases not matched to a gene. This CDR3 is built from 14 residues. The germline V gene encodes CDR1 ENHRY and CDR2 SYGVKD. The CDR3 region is CAIGTSGPTYEQYF. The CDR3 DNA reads TGTGCCATAGGGACTAGCGGGCCTACCTACGAGCAGTACTTC.

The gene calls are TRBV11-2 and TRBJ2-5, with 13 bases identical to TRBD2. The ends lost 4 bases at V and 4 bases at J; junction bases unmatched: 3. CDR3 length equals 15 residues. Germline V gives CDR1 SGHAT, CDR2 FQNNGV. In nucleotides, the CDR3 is TGTGCCAGCAGCTCGGGACTAGCGGGGCCAGAGACCCAGTACTTC. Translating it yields CASSSGLAGPETQYF.

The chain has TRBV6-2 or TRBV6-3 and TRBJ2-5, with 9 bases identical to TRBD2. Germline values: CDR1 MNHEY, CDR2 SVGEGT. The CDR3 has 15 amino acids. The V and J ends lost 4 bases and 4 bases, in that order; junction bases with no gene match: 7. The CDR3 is CASSLGLAGTETQYF. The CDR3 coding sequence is TGTGCCAGCAGTTTGGGTCTAGCGGGGACAGAGACCCAGTACTTC.

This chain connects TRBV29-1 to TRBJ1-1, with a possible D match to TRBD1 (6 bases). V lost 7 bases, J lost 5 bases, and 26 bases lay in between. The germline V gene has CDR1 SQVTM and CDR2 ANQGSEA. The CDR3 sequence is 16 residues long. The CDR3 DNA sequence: TGCAGCGGGCGGTCGGGGGGCCCGTCTGCGGGGACTGAAGCTTTCTTT. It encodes CSGRSGGPSAGTEAFF.

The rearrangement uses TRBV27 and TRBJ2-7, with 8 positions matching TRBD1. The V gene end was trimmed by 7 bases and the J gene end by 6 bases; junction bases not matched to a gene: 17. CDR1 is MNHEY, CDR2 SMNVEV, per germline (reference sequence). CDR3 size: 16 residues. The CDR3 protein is CASTDRAELAGAEQYF. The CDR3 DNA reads TGTGCCAGCACGGACAGGGCGGAACTAGCAGGAGCCGAGCAGTACTTC.

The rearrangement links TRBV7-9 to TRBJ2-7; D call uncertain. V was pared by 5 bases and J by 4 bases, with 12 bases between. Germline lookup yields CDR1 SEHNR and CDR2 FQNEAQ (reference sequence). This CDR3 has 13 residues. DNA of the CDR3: TGTGCCAGCAGCGACGGACGGCCGTACGAGCAGTACTTC. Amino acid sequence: CASSDGRPYEQYF. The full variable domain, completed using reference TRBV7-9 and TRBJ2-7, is DTGVSQNPRHKITKRGQNVTFRCDPISEHNRLYWYRQTLGQGPEFLTYFQNEAQLEKSRLLSDRFSAERPKGSFSTLEIQRTEQGDSAMYLCASSDGRPYEQYFGPGTRLTVT.

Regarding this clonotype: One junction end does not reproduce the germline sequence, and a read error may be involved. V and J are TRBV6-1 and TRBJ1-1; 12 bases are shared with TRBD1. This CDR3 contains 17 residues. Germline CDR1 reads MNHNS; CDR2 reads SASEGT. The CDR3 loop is CASSSTGTGGLNTEAFF. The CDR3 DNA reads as TGTGCCAGCAGCTCGACCGGGACAGGGGGCCTGAACACTGAGGCTTTCTTT.

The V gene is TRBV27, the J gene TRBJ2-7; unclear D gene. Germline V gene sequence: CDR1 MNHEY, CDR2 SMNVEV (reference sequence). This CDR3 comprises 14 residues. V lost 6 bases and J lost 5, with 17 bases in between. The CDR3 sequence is CASRRGGQPDEQYF. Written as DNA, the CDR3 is TGTGCCAGCAGGAGAGGCGGCCAACCTGACGAGCAGTACTTC.

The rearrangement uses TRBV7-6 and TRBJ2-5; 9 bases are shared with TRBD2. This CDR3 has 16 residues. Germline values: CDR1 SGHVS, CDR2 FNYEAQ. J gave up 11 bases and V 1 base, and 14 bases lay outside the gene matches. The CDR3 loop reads CASSLVVAGEIGEQYF. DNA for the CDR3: TGTGCCAGCAGCTTAGTGGTAGCGGGAGAAATCGGTGAGCAGTACTTC.